These T cell receptor beta chains were read from a single sample in a study of control samples from healthy donors and cancer patients. Sequenced by immunoSEQ multiplex PCR; TCRdb stores in-frame clones only, minus some. The repertoire has tens of thousands of clones, 75% to 90% of them found once; the top ten carry about 15%. Sequencing was performed on blood. Receptors originate from a man aged 45-60 years in good health. Each CDR3 is given with its conserved first and last residue. The D gene is left open where the match is weak. A row's size may be missing; if present it is once, few, many or a size class.

clone size: NA
D gene: TRBD1
J gene: TRBJ1-5
V gene: TRBV28
CDR3 protein: CASSVAGQFPQPQHF
CDR3 DNA: TGTGCCAGCAGTGTCGCGGGACAGTTCCCTCAGCCCCAGCATTTT

clone size: NA
D gene: NA
J gene: TRBJ1-1
V gene: TRBV7-8
CDR3 protein: CASSFPGPNEAFF
CDR3 DNA: TGTGCCAGCAGCTTTCCGGGACCTAATGAAGCTTTCTTT

clone size: once
D gene: NA
J gene: TRBJ1-2
V gene: TRBV5-1
CDR3 protein: CASRPAGGATNYGYTF
CDR3 DNA: TGCGCCAGCAGACCTGCGGGGGGGGCGACGAACTATGGCTACACCTTC

clone size: NA
D gene: NA
J gene: TRBJ1-1
V gene: TRBV19
CDR3 protein: CASSPGQRMNTEAFF
CDR3 DNA: TGTGCCAGTAGTCCAGGACAGAGAATGAACACTGAAGCTTTCTTT

clone size: NA
D gene: NA
J gene: TRBJ2-2
V gene: TRBV2
CDR3 protein: CASSADLAGNTGELFF
CDR3 DNA: TGTGCCAGCAGTGCCGACTTGGCGGGAAACACCGGGGAGCTGTTTTTT

clone size: NA
D gene: NA
J gene: TRBJ2-1
V gene: TRBV6-5
CDR3 protein: CASSYGTHYNEQFF
CDR3 DNA: TGTGCCAGCAGTTACGGAACGCATTACAATGAGCAGTTCTTC

clone size: NA
D gene: NA
J gene: TRBJ1-2
V gene: TRBV19
CDR3 protein: CASSMGGHYGYTF
CDR3 DNA: TGTGCCAGTAGTATGGGGGGACACTATGGCTACACCTTC

clone size: NA
D gene: NA
J gene: TRBJ1-2
V gene: TRBV7-2
CDR3 protein: CASSSTAILRGYTF
CDR3 DNA: TGTGCCAGCAGCTCGACGGCCATTCTCAGGGGCTACACCTTC

clone size: once
D gene: NA
J gene: TRBJ2-7
V gene: TRBV15
CDR3 protein: CATSRGQMGEQYF
CDR3 DNA: TGTGCCACCAGCCGCGGACAGATGGGCGAGCAGTACTTC

clone size: NA
D gene: NA
J gene: TRBJ1-1
V gene: TRBV7-2
CDR3 protein: CASSQTGRGPEAFF
CDR3 DNA: TGTGCCAGCAGCCAAACAGGGAGAGGCCCTGAAGCTTTCTTT

clone size: NA
D gene: NA
J gene: TRBJ2-1
V gene: TRBV18
CDR3 protein: CASSPLEGIEQFF
CDR3 DNA: TGTGCCAGCTCACCACTAGAGGGGATTGAGCAGTTCTTC

clone size: NA
D gene: TRBD1
J gene: TRBJ1-6
V gene: TRBV18
CDR3 protein: CASSPNSGTGHSPLHF
CDR3 DNA: TGTGCCAGCTCACCAAACTCCGGGACAGGGCATTCACCCCTCCACTTT

clone size: NA
D gene: TRBD1
J gene: TRBJ2-7
V gene: TRBV10-3
CDR3 protein: CAISESGGQGYEQYF
CDR3 DNA: TGTGCCATCAGTGAGTCCGGGGGACAGGGGTACGAGCAGTACTTC

clone size: NA
D gene: TRBD1
J gene: TRBJ2-1
V gene: TRBV9
CDR3 protein: CASSATGAQYNEQFF
CDR3 DNA: TGTGCCAGCAGCGCCACAGGGGCCCAATACAATGAGCAGTTCTTC

clone size: NA
D gene: TRBD1
J gene: TRBJ1-2
V gene: TRBV7-9
CDR3 protein: CASSLWRDRGDYGYTF
CDR3 DNA: TGTGCCAGCAGCTTATGGAGGGACAGGGGGGACTATGGCTACACCTTC

clone size: NA
D gene: NA
J gene: TRBJ2-7
V gene: TRBV15
CDR3 protein: CATSRDQGPYEQYF
CDR3 DNA: TGTGCCACCAGCAGAGATCAGGGCCCCTACGAGCAGTACTTC

clone size: NA
D gene: NA
J gene: TRBJ1-5
V gene: TRBV12-5
CDR3 protein: CASGRDTEAPQHF
CDR3 DNA: TGTGCTAGTGGAAGAGATACGGAGGCGCCCCAGCATTTT

clone size: NA
D gene: NA
J gene: TRBJ2-7
V gene: TRBV4-3
CDR3 protein: CASSQGKDSSYEQYF
CDR3 DNA: TGCGCCAGCAGCCAAGGTAAGGACAGTTCCTACGAGCAGTACTTC

clone size: NA
D gene: NA
J gene: TRBJ2-1
V gene: TRBV12-5
CDR3 protein: CASGAAGPDNEQFF
CDR3 DNA: TGTGCTAGTGGGGCAGCGGGCCCAGACAATGAGCAGTTCTTC

clone size: once
D gene: TRBD2
J gene: TRBJ2-1
V gene: TRBV18
CDR3 protein: CASSPGLAGADEQFF
CDR3 DNA: TGTGCCAGCTCACCGGGGCTAGCGGGAGCCGATGAGCAGTTCTTC

clone size: once
D gene: NA
J gene: TRBJ1-5
V gene: TRBV28
CDR3 protein: CASSFPRQASNQPQHF
CDR3 DNA: TGTGCCAGCAGTTTCCCTCGGCAGGCGAGCAATCAGCCCCAGCATTTT

clone size: NA
D gene: TRBD2
J gene: TRBJ2-3
V gene: TRBV4-1
CDR3 protein: CASSQQLAGYTDTQYF
CDR3 DNA: TGCGCCAGCAGCCAACAACTAGCGGGTTACACAGATACGCAGTATTTT

clone size: NA
D gene: NA
J gene: TRBJ1-1
V gene: TRBV12-3/TRBV12-4
CDR3 protein: CASSLTRAFF
CDR3 DNA: TGTGCCAGCAGTCTTACTAGAGCTTTCTTT

clone size: NA
D gene: TRBD2
J gene: TRBJ2-7
V gene: TRBV6-2/TRBV6-3
CDR3 protein: CASSFVLAGDSFDEQYF
CDR3 DNA: TGTGCCAGCAGTTTTGTACTAGCGGGAGATTCGTTCGACGAGCAGTACTTC

clone size: NA
D gene: TRBD1
J gene: TRBJ2-7
V gene: TRBV5-4
CDR3 protein: CASSWPPGQGYEQYF
CDR3 DNA: TGTGCCAGCAGTTGGCCCCCGGGACAGGGCTACGAGCAGTACTTC

clone size: NA
D gene: NA
J gene: TRBJ2-2
V gene: TRBV10-2
CDR3 protein: CATTPGQNTGELFF
CDR3 DNA: TGCGCCACGACACCGGGACAGAACACCGGGGAGCTGTTTTTT

clone size: NA
D gene: TRBD1
J gene: TRBJ1-6
V gene: TRBV7-3
CDR3 protein: CASSLTGQGRSPLHF
CDR3 DNA: TGTGCCAGCAGCTTAACCGGACAGGGTCGGTCACCCCTCCACTTT

clone size: NA
D gene: TRBD1
J gene: TRBJ2-3
V gene: TRBV7-2
CDR3 protein: CASMTGTSTDTQYF
CDR3 DNA: TGTGCCAGCATGACAGGGACCAGCACAGATACGCAGTATTTT

clone size: NA
D gene: NA
J gene: TRBJ1-2
V gene: TRBV7-9
CDR3 protein: CASSLDLGGAFYGYTF
CDR3 DNA: TGTGCCAGCAGCTTAGACTTGGGGGGCGCATTCTATGGCTACACCTTC

clone size: many
D gene: NA
J gene: TRBJ1-5
V gene: TRBV20-1
CDR3 protein: CSASRSGSNQPQHF
CDR3 DNA: TGCAGTGCTAGTCGGTCGGGGAGCAATCAGCCCCAGCATTTT

clone size: once
D gene: NA
J gene: TRBJ1-6
V gene: TRBV9
CDR3 protein: CASSPGTSNSPLHF
CDR3 DNA: TGTGCCAGCAGCCCCGGGACGTCTAATTCACCCCTCCACTTT

clone size: few
D gene: NA
J gene: TRBJ2-2
V gene: TRBV9
CDR3 protein: CASSVSGKGSGELFF
CDR3 DNA: TGTGCCAGCAGCGTATCAGGGAAGGGCTCCGGGGAGCTGTTTTTT

clone size: few
D gene: NA
J gene: TRBJ2-7
V gene: TRBV6-6
CDR3 protein: CASTAHSYEQYF
CDR3 DNA: TGTGCCAGCACTGCCCACTCCTACGAGCAGTACTTC

clone size: few
D gene: NA
J gene: TRBJ2-5
V gene: TRBV18
CDR3 protein: CASSPAGSETQYF
CDR3 DNA: TGTGCCAGCTCACCAGCAGGGTCGGAGACCCAGTACTTC

clone size: few
D gene: NA
J gene: TRBJ1-5
V gene: TRBV6-1
CDR3 protein: CASSAGEGGDNQPQHF
CDR3 DNA: TGTGCCAGCAGTGCGGGAGAAGGGGGGGACAATCAGCCCCAGCATTTT

clone size: once
D gene: NA
J gene: TRBJ1-4
V gene: TRBV2
CDR3 protein: CASSEQGAGEKLFF
CDR3 DNA: TGTGCCAGCAGTGAACAGGGAGCAGGGGAAAAACTGTTTTTT

clone size: NA
D gene: NA
J gene: TRBJ1-2
V gene: TRBV2
CDR3 protein: CASGGELYGYTF
CDR3 DNA: TGTGCCAGCGGAGGGGAACTCTATGGCTACACCTTC

clone size: NA
D gene: NA
J gene: TRBJ2-3
V gene: TRBV19
CDR3 protein: CASRTAWITDTQYF
CDR3 DNA: TGTGCCAGTAGGACAGCATGGATCACAGATACGCAGTATTTT

clone size: NA
D gene: NA
J gene: TRBJ2-3
V gene: TRBV5-1
CDR3 protein: CASSLDRGLTDTQYF
CDR3 DNA: TGCGCCAGCAGCTTGGACCGCGGACTCACAGATACGCAGTATTTT

clone size: NA
D gene: TRBD2
J gene: TRBJ2-1
V gene: TRBV7-9
CDR3 protein: CASSPQTSGSYNEQFF
CDR3 DNA: TGTGCCAGCAGCCCTCAGACTAGCGGCTCCTACAATGAGCAGTTCTTC

clone size: few
D gene: NA
J gene: TRBJ1-1
V gene: TRBV4-2
CDR3 protein: CASSQERTRGTEAFF
CDR3 DNA: TGTGCCAGCAGCCAAGAACGGACGAGGGGGACTGAAGCTTTCTTT